These 23 T cell receptor beta chains were sequenced from one sample in a study of OX40 agonist ivuxolimab in advanced cancers. TCRdb keeps only in-frame clones here, not all; method: immunoSEQ multiplex PCR. The table shows some 69,000 clones, with 80% to 95% occurring only once. Sequencing was performed on CD4+ or CD8+ T cells sorted from blood, taken in a trial of the OX40 agonist ivuxolimab. The receptors shown here come from an adult with an advanced solid tumor such as melanoma, head and neck, liver or kidney cancer.

The J gene is TRBJ2-1, the V gene TRBV4-1; D gene ambiguous. The CDR3 has 11 amino acids. V gave up 0 bases and J gave up 14 bases, with 8 bases separating them. CDR1 is MGHRA and CDR2 is YSYEKL in the germline V gene. The CDR3 sequence: CASSQDGPKFF. CDR3 bases: TGCGCCAGCAGCCAAGACGGGCCGAAGTTCTTC.

The rearrangement joins TRBV7-2 to TRBJ2-7; 7 bases are shared with TRBD2. This CDR3 has 14 amino acids. CDR1 is SGHTA and CDR2 is FQGNSA in the germline V gene. V gave up 0 bases and J gave up 9 bases; unmatched junction bases: 8. CDR3 DNA sequence: TGTGCCAGCAGCTTAGCGCAATCGGGGGGTGGGCAGTACTTC. Encoded protein: CASSLAQSGGGQYF.

V is TRBV7-3 and J is TRBJ2-5, with 9 nucleotides matching TRBD2. The CDR3 length is 16 residues. V lost 5 bases, J lost 5 bases, and 12 bases stayed unmatched. CDR1 is SGHTA, CDR2 FQGTGA, per germline. CDR3 amino acids: CASSHRGGRGFETQYF. The CDR3 coding sequence is TGTGCCAGCAGCCACAGAGGCGGGAGGGGCTTTGAGACCCAGTACTTC.

The chain couples TRBV4-3 to TRBJ1-6; no firm D call. V lost 1 base and J 4 bases, leaving 11 bases between the germline ends. This CDR3 is 16 amino acids long. Germline V gene data show CDR1 as LGHNA and CDR2 as YSLEER. Here the CDR3 DNA reads TGCGCCAGCAGCCAAGCCCACGGTCTATATAATTCACCCCTCCACTTT. This translates into CASSQAHGLYNSPLHF.

The chain employs TRBV25-1 and TRBJ1-3; 8 bases align to TRBD1. Germline V gene lookup returns CDR1 MGHDK and CDR2 SYGVNS. The length of the CDR3 is 13 residues. The trim removed 8 bases at V and 4 bases at J, leaving 4 bases unmatched. CDR3 nucleotides: TGTGCCAGCGGCGACAGGGGAGGAAACACCATATATTTT. Amino acid sequence: CASGDRGGNTIYF. Looking up the rest from reference TRBV25-1 and TRBJ1-3 gives the full variable domain: EADIYQTPRYLVIGTGKKITLECSQTMGHDKMYWYQQDPGMELHLIHYSYGVNSTEKGDLSSESTVSRIRTEHFPLTLESARPSHTSQYLCASGDRGGNTIYFGEGSWLTVV.

CDR3 bases: TGTGCCAGCAGCTTTGGGACAGAGTCCTACAATGAGCAGTTCTTC. Translated, it gives CASSFGTESYNEQFF. The chain is built from TRBV7-9 and TRBJ2-1; 7 positions match TRBD1. In germline, CDR1 is SEHNR, CDR2 FQNEAQ (reference sequence). The ends lost 3 bases at V and 1 base at J; junction bases unmatched: 3. This CDR3 spans 15 amino acids.

The chain recombines TRBV19 with TRBJ1-2; D perhaps matches TRBD1 (6 bases). V dropped 2 bases and J dropped 4 bases, with 14 bases sitting between them. Germline CDR1 LNHDA, CDR2 SQIVND (reference sequence). This CDR3 spans 15 amino acids. The CDR3 sequence is CASSISGQSVYGYTF. The CDR3 DNA is TGTGCCAGTAGTATAAGCGGACAGAGTGTCTATGGCTACACCTTC.

The V and J genes are TRBV6-5 and TRBJ2-5, with TRBD2 identical over 15 bases. After removal of 2 bases from V and 4 bases from J, the junction contained 2 bases not matched to a gene. CDR3 length equals 16 residues. Germline V gene lookup returns CDR1 MNHEY and CDR2 SVGAGI. CDR3 DNA sequence: TGTGCCAGCAGTTACCGGGGACTAGCGGGAGGAGAGACCCAGTACTTC. Its translation is CASSYRGLAGGETQYF.

The chain uses TRBV12-2 and TRBJ2-1; the table assigns TRBD2, which was not confirmed against the DNA. TRBV12-2 is designated a pseudogene. CDR3 length: 15 amino acids. CDR3 sequence reads: CASRLADYPYNEQFF. CDR3 in DNA: TGTGCAAGTCGCTTAGCGGACTACCCCTACAATGAGCAGTTCTTC.

This clone was recorded once. This chain uses TRBV28 with TRBJ2-3, with 12 bases aligning to TRBD2. V trimming: 4 bases; J trimming: 0 bases; junction bases outside the gene matches: 8. CDR3 size: 18 residues. In germline, CDR1 is MDHEN, CDR2 SYDVKM. CDR3 nucleotides: TGTGCCAGCAGTTCCCATCCGGGACTAGCGGGTAGCACAGATACGCAGTATTTT. Translating gives CASSSHPGLAGSTDTQYF.

The chain links TRBV9 to TRBJ2-7; D remains unclear. V lost 0 bases and J 1 base, leaving 5 bases between the germline ends. CDR1 is SGDLS and CDR2 is YYNGEE in the germline V gene. The CDR3 runs to 13 residues. In nucleotides, the CDR3 is TGTGCCAGCAGCGTAGAAGGATCCTACGAGCAGTACTTC. It yields the protein CASSVEGSYEQYF.

The chain is built from TRBV27 and TRBJ1-1, with D possibly TRBD1 on 5 matching bases. Germline V gives CDR1 MNHEY, CDR2 SMNVEV (reference sequence). V was clipped by 7 bases and J by 6 bases, with 15 bases between them. CDR3 length: 13 residues. The CDR3 sequence: CASISRGSSEAFF. Written as DNA, the CDR3 is TGTGCCAGCATCTCCCGGGGCAGTTCTGAAGCTTTCTTT.

This chain joins TRBV7-9 and TRBJ2-5; no clear D gene. This CDR3 region has 19 residues. Deletions cut 0 bases from V and 4 bases from J, with 24 bases between. Per germline, CDR1 SEHNR and CDR2 FQNEAQ (reference sequence). The CDR3 DNA is TGTGCCAGCAGCTTAGCGAATTATGATGCGTCAGTGAACCCAGAGACCCAGTACTTC. Encoded protein: CASSLANYDASVNPETQYF.

The J gene is TRBJ2-1, the V gene TRBV11-2, with D perhaps being TRBD1 or TRBD2 (7 bases each). Germline lookup yields CDR1 SGHAT and CDR2 FQNNGV. The CDR3 is 15 amino acids. Trimming took 4 bases from V and 3 from J, leaving 13 bases between them. The CDR3 spells CASSSRGDSYNEQFF. CDR3 sequence (DNA): TGTGCCAGCAGCTCCCGGGGGGACAGCTACAATGAGCAGTTCTTC.

The J gene is TRBJ2-7, the V gene TRBV10-3, with TRBD2 matching 13 bases. J gave up 3 bases and V 3 bases, and 2 bases lay outside the gene matches. This CDR3 is 15 amino acids long. The germline CDR1 and CDR2 sequences are ENHRY and SYGVKD. CDR3 nucleotides: TGTGCCATCAGTGACGGGACTAGCGGGATCTACGAGCAGTACTTC. Its protein product is CAISDGTSGIYEQYF.

The J gene is TRBJ2-1, the V gene TRBV4-2; 7 bases fit TRBD2. This CDR3 is 16 amino acids long. Germline loops: CDR1 LGHNA, CDR2 YNFKEQ. J lost 5 bases, V lost 8 bases, and 15 bases had no gene match. DNA for the CDR3: TGTGCCAGCCGTGGCGGGAGACCTTGGGAGGACAATGAGCAGTTCTTC. This gives the protein CASRGGRPWEDNEQFF.

The chain carries TRBV5-4 and TRBJ2-5; D gene uncertain. The CDR3 contains 16 residues. V was cut by 2 bases and J by 2 bases, with 16 bases left in between. CDR1 is SGHNT and CDR2 is YYREEE in the germline V gene (reference sequence). The CDR3 loop is CASSLSAGQAQETQYF. CDR3 nucleotides: TGTGCCAGCAGCTTAAGCGCCGGGCAGGCTCAAGAGACCCAGTACTTC.

The chain couples TRBV30 to TRBJ2-7; the D is unclear. Germline CDR1 reads GTSNPN; CDR2 reads SVGIG (reference sequence). The CDR3 extends over 11 amino acids. V was cut by 5 bases and J by 0 bases, with 5 bases left in between. The CDR3 DNA is TGTGCCTGGGGGAACTCCTACGAGCAGTACTTC. Translated: CAWGNSYEQYF.

This clone was observed once. The V gene is TRBV5-4, the J gene TRBJ1-4, with D unresolved. The CDR3 extends over 13 amino acids. CDR1 is SGHNT, CDR2 YYREEE, per germline (reference sequence). V lost 1 base to trimming and J lost 5 bases, with 6 bases between them. In nucleotides, the CDR3 is TGTGCCAGCAGCTTGACGCAAAATGAAAAACTGTTTTTT. It specifies CASSLTQNEKLFF.

The chain employs TRBV10-1 and TRBJ2-1; unclear D gene. The germline CDR1 and CDR2 sequences are WNHNN and SYGVQD (reference sequence). This CDR3 contains 14 residues. The V end was cut by 8 bases, the J end by 3 bases, with 14 bases between. CDR3 protein: CASGRPGVYNEQFF. The CDR3 coding sequence is TGCGCCAGCGGGCGGCCAGGAGTCTACAATGAGCAGTTCTTC.

The gene calls are TRBV28 and TRBJ2-3, with TRBD1 as a possible D gene (6 bases). V lost 3 bases to trimming and J lost 0 bases, with 10 bases between them. CDR3 size: 15 residues. Germline V gene lookup returns CDR1 MDHEN and CDR2 SYDVKM. For the CDR3, the DNA is TGTGCCAGCAGTTTTCCCCAGGGGAGCACAGATACGCAGTATTTT. This translates into CASSFPQGSTDTQYF.

The chain carries TRBV10-3 and TRBJ2-5; either TRBD1 or TRBD2 may fit D (7 bases each). The tail of the sequence fits TRBJ2-7 better, so the J call may be wrong. The germline V gene has CDR1 ENHRY and CDR2 SYGVKD. The CDR3 spans 15 residues. CDR3 bases: TGTGCCATCAGTGAGTCAGCGGGACAGCCCTACGAGCAGTACTTC. It codes for CAISESAGQPYEQYF.

The J gene is TRBJ2-5, the V gene TRBV29-1; D may be TRBD1 (6 bases). CDR3 length equals 11 residues. Trimming took 7 bases from V and 2 from J, leaving 8 bases between them. The germline V gene has CDR1 SQVTM and CDR2 ANQGSEA. The DNA of the CDR3 is TGCAGCGAGGGGGTTCAAGAGACCCAGTACTTC. Residues: CSEGVQETQYF.